The entry below describes one TCR beta chain. The antigen is unknown. TCRdb itself ran the 5' RACE reads through MiXCR, one entry per CDR3 protein. The sample carries about 240,000 distinct CDR3 sequences, approximately 8% recorded once. This record belongs to a study of identical twins. Deletions cut 6 bases from V and 10 bases from J, with 16 bases between. The CDR3 loop spans 14 amino acids. Germline values: CDR1 LNHDA, CDR2 SQIVND (reference sequence). Study findings and constraints: Zero-insertion results could be subject to partial confounding by invariant MAIT and iNKT cells. Low generation probability was overrepresented in out-of-frame alpha sequences shared by twins.

The data were also submitted as part of a second study, on yellow fever vaccine responses in identical twins.

The TCR comes from a woman aged 18-29 years in good health. V and J are TRBV19 and TRBJ1-6; D gene unclear. Material: CD8+ T cells sorted from blood. As DNA, the CDR3 is TGTGCCAGTAGGCTCGGGGATTTGAGCTCACCCCTCCACTTT. As protein: CASRLGDLSSPLHF.